This T cell receptor beta chain originates from a study of graft-versus-host responses after intestinal transplantation. Overall study: Grafts were multivisceral, liver-intestinal, or isolated intestinal. Every recipient underwent anti-thymocyte globulin induction, then tacrolimus and steroids for approximately three years.

Sequenced by immunoSEQ multiplex PCR; TCRdb stores in-frame clones only, minus some. Found here are about 90,000 clones, 85% to 95% of them singletons; the top ten hold about 1.1%. Germline CDR1 reads PRHDT; CDR2 reads FYEKMQ (reference sequence). The V segment lost 0 bases and the J segment 2 bases; nucleotides outside the gene matches: 6. This CDR3 comprises 16 residues. General study findings and limits: The recipient marrow held GvH clones, and some of them showed up first in ileum or blood. Maximum circulating GvH clone levels tracked with early post-transplant HvG decreases.

About this clone: The antigen is not known.

This clonotype was obtained from a human donor who was the organ donor for an intestinal transplant. Sample: unstimulated CD8+ T cells sorted from spleen or lymph node cells, taken before transplant. The chain recombines TRBV13 with TRBJ1-1; 7 nucleotides agree with TRBD1. The CDR3 region is CASSLGRTGFNTEAFF. DNA of the CDR3: TGTGCCAGCAGCTTAGGCCGGACAGGATTCAACACTGAAGCTTTCTTT.